Described below is a single TCR beta chain sequence and its context. Its specificity is not known. This entry comes from a study of B cell selection in AIRE deficiency. Study-wide findings and caveats: TCRbeta-only data showed around 39% of shared healthy Treg sequences in healthy Tconv. About a third of healthy-shared Treg sequences were found among patient Tconv cells.

The regulatory T cell sort gate was CD4+CD25hiCD127low/negative. TCRdb's copy holds only in-frame clones and misses some; the assay was immunoSEQ multiplex PCR. Here the sample spans 20,000 to 25,000 clones, 85% to 95% being singletons. The CDR3 contains 16 residues. CDR1 and CDR2 (germline): MNHNS, SASEGT. The germline V and J ends were trimmed by 4 bases and 7 bases, with 20 bases remaining between them. The sequenced sample consisted of Tregs sorted from PBMCs. This sequence joins TRBV6-1 and TRBJ1-5; maybe TRBD1 (6 bases). The clonotype comes from a human donor with AIRE deficiency. The CDR3 region is CASSGNFGGAGQPQHF. The CDR3 DNA reads as TGTGCCAGCAGTGGAAATTTCGGGGGCGCGGGGCAGCCCCAGCATTTT.